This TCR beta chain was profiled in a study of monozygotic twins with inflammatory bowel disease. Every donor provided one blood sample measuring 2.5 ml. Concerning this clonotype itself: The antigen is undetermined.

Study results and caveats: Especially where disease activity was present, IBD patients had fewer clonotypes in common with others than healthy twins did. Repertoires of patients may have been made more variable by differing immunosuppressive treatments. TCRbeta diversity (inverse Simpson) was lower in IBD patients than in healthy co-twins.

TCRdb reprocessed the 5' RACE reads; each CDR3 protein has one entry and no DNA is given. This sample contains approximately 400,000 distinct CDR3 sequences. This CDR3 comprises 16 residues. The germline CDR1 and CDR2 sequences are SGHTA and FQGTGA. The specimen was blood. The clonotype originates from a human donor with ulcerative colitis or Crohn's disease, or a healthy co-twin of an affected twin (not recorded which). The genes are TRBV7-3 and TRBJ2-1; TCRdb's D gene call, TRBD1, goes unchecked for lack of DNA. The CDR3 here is CASSSPMVGGYNEQFF.